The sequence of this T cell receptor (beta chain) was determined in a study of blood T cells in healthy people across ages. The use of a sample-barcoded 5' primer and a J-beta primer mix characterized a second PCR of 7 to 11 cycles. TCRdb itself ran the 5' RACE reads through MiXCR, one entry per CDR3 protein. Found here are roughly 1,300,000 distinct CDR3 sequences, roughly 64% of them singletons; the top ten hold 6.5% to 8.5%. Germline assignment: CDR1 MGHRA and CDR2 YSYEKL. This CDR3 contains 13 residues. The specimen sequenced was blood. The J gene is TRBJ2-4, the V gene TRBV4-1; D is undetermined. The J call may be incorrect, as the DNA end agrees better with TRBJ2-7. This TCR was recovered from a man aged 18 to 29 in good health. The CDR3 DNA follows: TGCGCCAGCAGCCAAGCGATAAGCTACGAGCAGTACTTC. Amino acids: CASSQAISYEQYF.